This TCR beta chain comes out of a study of OX40 agonist ivuxolimab in advanced cancers. Across the whole study: The study gave patients intravenous ivuxolimab at 0.01 to 10 mg/kg every 2 weeks.

Some clones are missing from TCRdb's copy, which holds only in-frame ones; the method was immunoSEQ multiplex PCR. The table has more than 65,000 clones, around 94% seen once. Whole-study findings and limits: CD4+ and CD8+ T cells in blood underwent clonal expansion by week 6 at 0.1 to 3.0 mg/kg.

This clone was seen a single time. Antigen unknown. Autoimmune disease history or systemic immunosuppression was exclusionary. On cycle 4 day 1 and cycle 7 day 1, as well as at baseline, blood was sampled. This CDR3 region has 16 residues. The germline V gene encodes CDR1 MDHEN and CDR2 SYDVKM. Trimming took 2 bases from V and 0 from J, leaving 13 bases between them. The chain carries TRBV28 and TRBJ1-1; D perhaps matches TRBD1 (5 bases). This specimen consisted of CD4+ or CD8+ T cells sorted from blood, obtained in a trial of the OX40 agonist ivuxolimab. The receptor's source is an adult with an advanced solid tumor such as melanoma, head and neck, liver or kidney cancer. The CDR3 nucleotides are TGTGCCAGCAGTTTAAAACTGCGGGGCTTGAACACTGAAGCTTTCTTT. As protein: CASSLKLRGLNTEAFF.